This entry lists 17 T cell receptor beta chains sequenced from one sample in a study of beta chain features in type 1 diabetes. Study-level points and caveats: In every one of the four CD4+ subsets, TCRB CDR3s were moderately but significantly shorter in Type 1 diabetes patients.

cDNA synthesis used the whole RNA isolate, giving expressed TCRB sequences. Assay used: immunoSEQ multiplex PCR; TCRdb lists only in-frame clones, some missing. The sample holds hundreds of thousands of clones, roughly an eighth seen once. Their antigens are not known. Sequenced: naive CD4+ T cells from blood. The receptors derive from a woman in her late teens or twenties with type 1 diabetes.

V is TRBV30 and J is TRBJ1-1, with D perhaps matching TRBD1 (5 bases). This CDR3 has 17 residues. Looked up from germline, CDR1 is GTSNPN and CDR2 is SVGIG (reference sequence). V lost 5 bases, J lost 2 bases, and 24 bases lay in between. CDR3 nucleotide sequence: TGTGCCTGGTGTCCCGCGCTTGGGAGGGGCCTAAACACTGAAGCTTTCTTT. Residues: CAWCPALGRGLNTEAFF.

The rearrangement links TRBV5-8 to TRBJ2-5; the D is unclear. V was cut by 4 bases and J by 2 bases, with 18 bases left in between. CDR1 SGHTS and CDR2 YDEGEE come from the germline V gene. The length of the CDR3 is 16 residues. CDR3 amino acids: CASSAGLTVMQETQYF. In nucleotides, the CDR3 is TGTGCCAGCAGCGCAGGCTTGACCGTAATGCAAGAGACCCAGTACTTC.

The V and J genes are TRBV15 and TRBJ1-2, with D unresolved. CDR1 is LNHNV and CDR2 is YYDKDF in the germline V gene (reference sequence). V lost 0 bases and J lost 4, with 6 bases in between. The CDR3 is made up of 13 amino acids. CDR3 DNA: TGTGCCACCAGCAGAGATAGCCCCTATGGCTACACCTTC. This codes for CATSRDSPYGYTF.

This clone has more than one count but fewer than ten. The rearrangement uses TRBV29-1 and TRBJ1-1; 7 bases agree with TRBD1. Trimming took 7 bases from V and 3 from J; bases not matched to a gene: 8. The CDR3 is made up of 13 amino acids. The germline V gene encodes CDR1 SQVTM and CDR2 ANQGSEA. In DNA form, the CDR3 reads TGCAGCGCCATAAGGGGGCGCGACACTGAAGCTTTCTTT. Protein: CSAIRGRDTEAFF. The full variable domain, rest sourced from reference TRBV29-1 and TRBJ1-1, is SAVISQKPSRDICQRGTSLTIQCQVDSQVTMMFWYRQQPGQSLTLIATANQGSEATYESGFVIDKFPISRPNLTFSTLTVSNMSPEDSSIYLCSAIRGRDTEAFFGQGTRLTVV.

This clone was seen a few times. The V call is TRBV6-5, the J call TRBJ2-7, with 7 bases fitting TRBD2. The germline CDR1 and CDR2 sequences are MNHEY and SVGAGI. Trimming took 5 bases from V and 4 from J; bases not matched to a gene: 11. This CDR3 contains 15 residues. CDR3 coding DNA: TGTGCCAGCAGTAGCGGGGCTAACGGTTGGTACGAGCAGTACTTC. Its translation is CASSSGANGWYEQYF.

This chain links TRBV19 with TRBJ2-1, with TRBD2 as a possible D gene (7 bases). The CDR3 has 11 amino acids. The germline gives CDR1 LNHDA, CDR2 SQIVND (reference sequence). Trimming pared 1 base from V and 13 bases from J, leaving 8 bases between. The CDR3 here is CASSIAGGQFF. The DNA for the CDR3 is TGTGCCAGTAGTATAGCGGGGGGCCAGTTCTTC.

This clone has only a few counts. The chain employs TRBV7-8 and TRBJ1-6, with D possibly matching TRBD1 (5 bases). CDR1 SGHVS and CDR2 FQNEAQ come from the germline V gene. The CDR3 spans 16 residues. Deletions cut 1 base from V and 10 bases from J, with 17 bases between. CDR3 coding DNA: TGTGCCAGCAGCTTAGGCTCGGCAGGGTTAAAGTCACCCCTCCACTTT. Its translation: CASSLGSAGLKSPLHF.

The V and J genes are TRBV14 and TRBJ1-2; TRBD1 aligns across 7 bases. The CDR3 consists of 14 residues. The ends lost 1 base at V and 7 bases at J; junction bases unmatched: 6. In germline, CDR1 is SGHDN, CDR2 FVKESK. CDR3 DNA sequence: TGTGCCAGCAGCCAAGTTGAGGGGGCGGTTGGCTACACCTTC. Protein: CASSQVEGAVGYTF.

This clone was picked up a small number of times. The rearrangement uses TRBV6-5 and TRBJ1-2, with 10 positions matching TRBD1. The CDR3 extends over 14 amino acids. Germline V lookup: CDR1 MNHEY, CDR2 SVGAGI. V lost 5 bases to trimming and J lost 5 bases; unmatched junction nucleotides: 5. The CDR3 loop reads CASSGRDRGYGYTF. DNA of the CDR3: TGTGCCAGCAGTGGCCGGGACAGGGGTTATGGCTACACCTTC.

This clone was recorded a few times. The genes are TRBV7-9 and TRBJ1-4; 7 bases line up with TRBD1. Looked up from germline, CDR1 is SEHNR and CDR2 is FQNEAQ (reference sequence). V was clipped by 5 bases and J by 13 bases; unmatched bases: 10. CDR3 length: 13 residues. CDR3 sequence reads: CASSLERQGRLFF. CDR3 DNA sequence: TGTGCCAGCAGCCTTGAACGACAGGGTAGACTGTTTTTT. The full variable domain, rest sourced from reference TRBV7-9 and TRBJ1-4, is DTGVSQNPRHKITKRGQNVTFRCDPISEHNRLYWYRQTLGQGPEFLTYFQNEAQLEKSRLLSDRFSAERPKGSFSTLEIQRTEQGDSAMYLCASSLERQGRLFFGSGTQLSVL.

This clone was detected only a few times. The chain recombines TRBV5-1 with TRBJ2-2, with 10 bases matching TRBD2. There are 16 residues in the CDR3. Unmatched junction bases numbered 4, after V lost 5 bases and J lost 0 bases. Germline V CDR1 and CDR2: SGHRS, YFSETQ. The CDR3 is CASSPGLAANTGELFF. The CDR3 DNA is TGCGCCAGCAGTCCTGGACTAGCGGCGAACACCGGGGAGCTGTTTTTT.

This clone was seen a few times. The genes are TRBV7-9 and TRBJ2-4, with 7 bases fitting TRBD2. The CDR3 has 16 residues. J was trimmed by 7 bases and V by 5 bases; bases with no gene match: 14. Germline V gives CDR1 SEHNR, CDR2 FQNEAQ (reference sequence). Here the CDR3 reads CASSTDGLGRGNIQYF. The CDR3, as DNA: TGTGCCAGCAGCACCGACGGACTAGGCCGGGGGAACATTCAGTACTTC.

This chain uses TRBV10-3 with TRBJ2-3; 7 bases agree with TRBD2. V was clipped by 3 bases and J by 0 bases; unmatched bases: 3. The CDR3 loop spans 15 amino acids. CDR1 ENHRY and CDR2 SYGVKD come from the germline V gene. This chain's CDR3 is CAISDGGDSTDTQYF. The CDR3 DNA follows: TGTGCCATCAGTGATGGGGGGGACAGCACAGATACGCAGTATTTT.

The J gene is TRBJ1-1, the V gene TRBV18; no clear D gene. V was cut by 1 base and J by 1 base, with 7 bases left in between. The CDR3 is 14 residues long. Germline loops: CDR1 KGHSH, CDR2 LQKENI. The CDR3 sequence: CASSPQRGNTEAFF. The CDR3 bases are TGTGCCAGCTCACCACAGAGAGGGAACACTGAAGCTTTCTTT.

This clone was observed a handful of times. The CDR3 loop reads CASSPGRRGQNQPQHF. The CDR3 nucleotides read TGTGCCAGCAGCCCCGGTCGCAGGGGGCAAAATCAGCCCCAGCATTTT. The chain is built from TRBV7-9 and TRBJ1-5; 8 bases line up with TRBD1. With V trimmed by 5 bases and J by 4 bases, 10 bases remained unmatched. CDR3 length: 16 amino acids. From germline, CDR1 is SEHNR and CDR2 FQNEAQ (reference sequence). Based on the CDR3 plus reference TRBV7-9 and TRBJ1-5, the full variable domain is DTGVSQNPRHKITKRGQNVTFRCDPISEHNRLYWYRQTLGQGPEFLTYFQNEAQLEKSRLLSDRFSAERPKGSFSTLEIQRTEQGDSAMYLCASSPGRRGQNQPQHFGDGTRLSIL.

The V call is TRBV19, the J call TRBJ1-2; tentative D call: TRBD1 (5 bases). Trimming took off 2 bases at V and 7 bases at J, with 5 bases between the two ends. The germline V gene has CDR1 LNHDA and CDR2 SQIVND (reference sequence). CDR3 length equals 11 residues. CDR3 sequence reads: CASSITGGYTF. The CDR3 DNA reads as TGTGCCAGTAGTATAACAGGTGGCTACACCTTC.

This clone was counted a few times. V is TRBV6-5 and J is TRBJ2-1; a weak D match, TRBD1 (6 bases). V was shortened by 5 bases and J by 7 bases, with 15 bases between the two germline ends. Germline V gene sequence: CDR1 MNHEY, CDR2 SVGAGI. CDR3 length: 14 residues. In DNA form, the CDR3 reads TGTGCCAGCAGTGGGGGACATTCGAAAAATGAGCAGTTCTTC. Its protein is CASSGGHSKNEQFF.